Given below is one T cell receptor beta chain in context. The sample comes from a study of blood T cell repertoires in COVID-19. Study information: PBMCs, B-cell-depleted T cells, or T cells were the source of the cDNA or gDNA that made up the material.

Repertoires were generated with immunoSEQ multiplex PCR, while TCRdb's copy carries only in-frame clones and drops some. The table shows fewer than 150,000 clones, with approximately 84% occurring only once. The TCR was taken from a human donor in a cohort sampled during active COVID-19. The sequencing input was peripheral blood.

Here the CDR3 reads CASSLRVSGDYNEQFF. The CDR3 DNA sequence: TGTGCCAGCAGCTTACGTGTTAGCGGGGATTACAATGAGCAGTTCTTC. The chain is built from TRBV7-2 and TRBJ2-1, with 8 positions matching TRBD2. Germline CDR1 SGHTA, CDR2 FQGNSA. With V trimmed by 2 bases and J by 4 bases, 7 bases remained unmatched. This CDR3 has 16 residues.